This T cell receptor (beta chain) emerged from a study of beta chain features in type 1 diabetes. Purities in excess of 95% were seen in all sorted populations. Regarding this clone: Antigen unknown.

General study points: PCR might show a preference for shorter templates, equally across patients and controls.

All of the isolated RNA was reverse transcribed, so expressed TCRB transcripts were sequenced. Sequenced by immunoSEQ multiplex PCR; TCRdb stores in-frame clones only, minus some. The table lists about 620,000 clones, about a sixth of them singletons. This TCR was sampled from a man aged 18-30 years in good health. Sample: naive CD4+ T cells from blood.

The CDR3 DNA follows: TGTGCCAGCAGCTTAGTACAGGGAGCTTACTATGGCTACACCTTC. Translated, it gives CASSLVQGAYYGYTF. The genes are TRBV13 and TRBJ1-2, with TRBD1 as a possible D gene (6 bases). V was shortened by 1 base and J by 3 bases, with 12 bases between the two germline ends. Germline values: CDR1 PRHDT, CDR2 FYEKMQ (reference sequence). This CDR3 has 15 amino acids.